Listed here are 7 T cell receptor beta chains from one sample, sequenced in a study of shared clonotypes between healthy human individuals. Assay used: immunoSEQ multiplex PCR; TCRdb lists only in-frame clones, some missing. The repertoire holds about 1.1 million clones, with about four fifths as singletons. The sequencing input was memory CD4+ T cells from PBMCs. The subset is: CD45RA-negative fraction. These receptors came from a man aged 18 to 30 in good health. Some clones in this sample may be carry-over from other donors' samples.

There are a few counts of this clone. The rearrangement joins TRBV4-3 to TRBJ2-1; D unresolved. CDR3 length: 11 amino acids. Looked up from germline, CDR1 is LGHNA and CDR2 is YSLEER. V was clipped by 2 bases and J by 7 bases, with 3 bases between them. The CDR3 loop is CASSQWNEQFF. CDR3 bases: TGCGCCAGCAGCCAATGGAATGAGCAGTTCTTC.

This clone was recorded once. This chain connects TRBV2 to TRBJ2-1; 8 nucleotides agree with TRBD2. J was trimmed by 6 bases and V by 2 bases; bases with no gene match: 9. Germline V gene lookup returns CDR1 SNHLY and CDR2 FYNNEI. The CDR3 covers 16 residues. The CDR3: CASSERWLAGVNEQFF. The CDR3 DNA follows: TGTGCCAGCAGTGAACGGTGGCTAGCGGGCGTCAATGAGCAGTTCTTC.

The chain has TRBV11-3 and TRBJ2-2; D is unclear. Trimming took off 0 bases at V and 4 bases at J, with 3 bases between the two ends. Germline assignment: CDR1 SGHNT and CDR2 YENEEA. This CDR3 contains 13 residues. In DNA form, the CDR3 reads TGTGCCAGCAGCTTAGATCCCACCGGGGAGCTGTTTTTT. Its translation is CASSLDPTGELFF.

The genes are TRBV20-1 and TRBJ2-1; no definite D call. CDR1 and CDR2 from the germline V gene are DFQATT and SNEGSKA (reference sequence). The V end was cut by 2 bases, the J end by 10 bases, with 6 bases between. CDR3 length equals 10 residues. The CDR3 reads CSARREEQFF. CDR3 nucleotide sequence: TGCAGTGCTAGAAGGGAAGAGCAGTTCTTC.

The chain is built from TRBV4-1 and TRBJ2-3; D is ambiguous. V lost 4 bases, J lost 6 bases, and 20 bases lay in between. The CDR3 extends over 16 amino acids. Germline lookup yields CDR1 MGHRA and CDR2 YSYEKL. CDR3 DNA sequence: TGCGCCAGCAGCCGTACGGGCCAAAAGATGGCCGATACGCAGTATTTT. Protein: CASSRTGQKMADTQYF.

The chain employs TRBV9 and TRBJ1-1; 8 bases line up with TRBD1. Trimming removed 4 bases from V and 10 bases from J; junction bases left unmatched: 9. The CDR3 spans 13 residues. Germline V gene sequence: CDR1 SGDLS, CDR2 YYNGEE. In DNA, the CDR3 is TGTGCCAGCAGCACATCAGGGGGCCGGGGAGCTTTCTTT. It yields the protein CASSTSGGRGAFF. Complete variable domain (other parts from reference TRBV9 and TRBJ1-1): DSGVTQTPKHLITATGQRVTLRCSPRSGDLSVYWYQQSLDQGLQFLIQYYNGEERAKGNILERFSAQQFPDLHSELNLSSLELGDSALYFCASSTSGGRGAFFGQGTRLTVV.

Comment on this clone: Other DNA sequences from this sample encode an identical CDR3 as well. The chain has TRBV5-1 and TRBJ2-7; perhaps TRBD1 as D (6 bases). The V and J ends lost 0 bases and 1 base respectively, with 8 bases between them. The CDR3 runs to 14 residues. CDR1 and CDR2 (germline): SGHRS, YFSETQ. CDR3 in amino acids: CASSLGQVSYEQYF. CDR3 DNA sequence: TGCGCCAGCAGCTTGGGACAGGTATCCTACGAGCAGTACTTC.